What follows are 19 T cell receptor beta chains derived from one specimen sequenced in a study of response to subunit inactivated influenza vaccine. One entry per CDR3 protein results from TCRdb running MiXCR on the RT-PCR reads. The profile shows hundreds of thousands of distinct CDR3 sequences, 15% to 19% of them singletons. Sequenced here: PBMCs from blood, sampled 11 to 12 days after vaccination. These TCRs come from a man aged 45-65 years who received an inactivated influenza vaccine.

Only a few counts were recorded for this clonotype. This rearrangement joins TRBV11-2 to TRBJ2-7; no firm D call. Germline V gene sequence: CDR1 SGHAT, CDR2 FQNNGV. V dropped 1 base and J dropped 2 bases, with 12 bases sitting between them. CDR3 length equals 15 residues. CDR3 protein: CASSLARWGAYEQYF. The CDR3 DNA reads as TGTGCCAGCAGCTTAGCTAGGTGGGGTGCCTACGAGCAGTACTTC.

The chain has TRBV24-1 and TRBJ1-4, with a tentative D call TRBD1 (6 bases). The germline V and J ends were trimmed by 7 bases and 5 bases, with 13 bases remaining between them. The CDR3 is 14 amino acids. Germline V lookup: CDR1 KGHDR, CDR2 SFDVKD. CDR3 DNA sequence: TGTGCCACCAGCGCCGGGGGGCCAAATGAAAAACTGTTTTTT. This codes for CATSAGGPNEKLFF.

This clonotype was counted between two and nine times. The chain carries TRBV20-1 and TRBJ2-1; no clear D gene. The CDR3 has 11 amino acids. The ends were cut back, 3 bases at V and 9 bases at J, with 9 bases in the middle. CDR1 and CDR2 from the germline V gene are DFQATT and SNEGSKA (reference sequence). The CDR3 DNA reads TGCAGTGCTAGGGATCATCCTGAGCAGTTCTTC. Amino acids: CSARDHPEQFF.

This clonotype has only a few counts. The chain couples TRBV11-2 to TRBJ1-2; TRBD1 matches 7 bases. Germline-derived CDR1 and CDR2 are SGHAT and FQNNGV. V lost 3 bases to trimming and J lost 2 bases; unmatched junction nucleotides: 9. CDR3 length: 16 residues. The CDR3 sequence: CASSFGTANLNYGYTF. The CDR3 DNA reads TGTGCCAGCAGCTTTGGGACAGCCAACTTGAACTATGGCTACACCTTC.

V gene TRBV12-3 or TRBV12-4 combines with J gene TRBJ2-4; maybe TRBD1 (5 bases). V lost 3 bases to trimming and J lost 0 bases, with 9 bases between them. The CDR3 has 15 amino acids. For the CDR3, the DNA is TGTGCCAGCAGTTTCCGGCAGGGAGCCAAAAACATTCAGTACTTC. Its protein product is CASSFRQGAKNIQYF.

This clonotype was counted between two and nine times. The CDR3 region is CASSEAQAYEQYF. The CDR3 nucleotides are TGTGCCAGCAGTGAAGCGCAAGCGTACGAGCAGTACTTC. The V call is TRBV2, the J call TRBJ2-7; D call uncertain. This CDR3 region has 13 residues. With 0 bases removed from V and 4 bases from J, the gap between germline ends came to 7 bases. Germline V gene sequence: CDR1 SNHLY, CDR2 FYNNEI.

The rearrangement joins TRBV29-1 to TRBJ1-1, with D tentatively TRBD1 (6 bases). This CDR3 has 12 amino acids. V gave up 7 bases and J gave up 4 bases, with 13 bases separating them. CDR1 and CDR2 from the germline V gene are SQVTM and ANQGSEA. The CDR3, as DNA: TGCAGCGCCCACAGGGATAGCACTGAAGCTTTCTTT. Encoded protein: CSAHRDSTEAFF.

This clonotype was seen many times. The CDR3 nucleotides are TGTGCCAGCAGCACGGGACAGTATTACACAGATACGCAGTATTTT. Its protein product is CASSTGQYYTDTQYF. The rearrangement uses TRBV7-9 and TRBJ2-3; 7 nucleotides line up with TRBD1. The germline gives CDR1 SEHNR, CDR2 FQNEAQ (reference sequence). V lost 5 bases and J lost 2; bases outside the gene matches: 7. The CDR3 has 15 residues.

This clonotype came up a few times. The chain links TRBV21-1 to TRBJ2-3. TRBV21-1 is a pseudogene locus. This CDR3 spans 17 amino acids. CDR3 sequence reads: CASSTGSNGGPTDTQYF. The CDR3 nucleotides are TGTGCCAGCAGCACCGGTTCTAACGGCGGACCCACAGATACGCAGTATTTT.

This clonotype was counted only a few times. The chain uses TRBV14 and TRBJ2-1; no clear D. The CDR3 is made up of 14 amino acids. V lost 3 bases and J 0 bases, leaving 6 bases between the germline ends. CDR1 SGHDN and CDR2 FVKESK come from the germline V gene. CDR3 residues: CASSHLRSYNEQFF. Here the CDR3 DNA reads TGTGCCAGCAGCCACCTACGCTCCTACAATGAGCAGTTCTTC.

This clonotype was seen a few times. The chain joins TRBV4-2 to TRBJ2-1; no definite D call. The V end lost 4 bases, the J end lost 5 bases, and 6 bases lay between the germline ends. The CDR3 consists of 12 residues. Germline lookup yields CDR1 LGHNA and CDR2 YNFKEQ. DNA of the CDR3: TGTGCCAGCAGCCCCGCGGACAATGAGCAGTTCTTC. Translating it yields CASSPADNEQFF.

The chain uses TRBV6-2 or TRBV6-3 and TRBJ1-5; 7 positions match TRBD1. Germline-derived CDR1 and CDR2 are MNHEY and SVGEGT. The length of the CDR3 is 15 residues. Trimming cost V 6 bases and J 1 base; bases outside gene matches: 6. The CDR3 region has the DNA TGTGCCAGCAGACCCACAGGGGTAAGCAATCAGCCCCAGCATTTT. It codes for CASRPTGVSNQPQHF.

Only a few counts were recorded for this clonotype. The genes are TRBV6-1 and TRBJ1-5, with D possibly TRBD1 on 5 matching bases. The V gene's germline CDR1 is MNHNS and CDR2 SASEGT. There are 13 residues in the CDR3. V was cut by 2 bases and J by 4 bases, with 6 bases left in between. The CDR3 bases are TGTGCCAGCAGTGAACAGGGTAATCAGCCCCAGCATTTT. This codes for CASSEQGNQPQHF.

This clonotype turned up a few times. The chain's CDR3 is CAISEWGAQYF. CDR3 sequence (DNA): TGTGCCATCAGTGAGTGGGGGGCCCAGTACTTC. The V gene is TRBV10-3, the J gene TRBJ2-5; perhaps TRBD2 as D (6 bases). The germline gives CDR1 ENHRY, CDR2 SYGVKD. The CDR3 length is 11 residues. The V end was cut by 1 base, the J end by 9 bases, with 6 bases between.

This clonotype was seen a few times. This chain uses TRBV7-2 with TRBJ2-3, with 13 bases that match TRBD2. The CDR3 is 16 residues long. The V gene's germline CDR1 is SGHTA and CDR2 FQGNSA. Germline trimming cut 5 bases from V and 6 bases from J; bases unmatched to any gene: 8. CDR3 sequence reads: CASSRRTSGRADTQYF. The CDR3 nucleotides are TGTGCCAGCAGCCGCCGGACTAGCGGGAGAGCGGATACGCAGTATTTT.

The chain links TRBV20-1 to TRBJ1-1, with D uncertain. This CDR3 comprises 14 residues. The germline V gene has CDR1 DFQATT and CDR2 SNEGSKA (reference sequence). The V and J ends lost 0 bases and 5 bases respectively, with 13 bases between them. The CDR3: CSARDHGTRTEAFF. The CDR3 DNA reads as TGCAGTGCTAGAGATCACGGAACACGGACTGAAGCTTTCTTT.

This clonotype was detected a few times. This rearrangement joins TRBV7-8 to TRBJ2-7; 10 nucleotides align to TRBD1. J gave up 3 bases and V 9 bases, and 5 bases lay outside the gene matches. The CDR3 is 13 residues long. CDR1 and CDR2 (germline): SGHVS, FQNEAQ. CDR3 sequence reads: CASGTGAIYEQYF. The CDR3 coding sequence is TGTGCCAGTGGGACAGGGGCCATCTACGAGCAGTACTTC.

This sequence joins TRBV6-1 and TRBJ1-5; D not resolved. The length of the CDR3 is 15 residues. With 6 bases removed from V and 0 bases from J, the gap between germline ends came to 12 bases. Germline V gives CDR1 MNHNS, CDR2 SASEGT. The CDR3 sequence: CASSRSAYSNQPQHF. CDR3 nucleotide sequence: TGTGCCAGCAGCCGATCCGCTTATAGCAATCAGCCCCAGCATTTT.

There are a few counts of this clonotype. The chain joins TRBV5-6 to TRBJ2-5; 9 bases are a match to TRBD1. CDR1 and CDR2 from the germline V gene are SGHDT and YYEEEE. The CDR3 spans 15 residues. The junction had 5 bases not matched to a gene; V was cut back by 0 bases and J by 5 bases. The CDR3 DNA reads as TGTGCCAGCAGCTTGGTATTTGACAGGGGGGAGACCCAGTACTTC. It is translated as CASSLVFDRGETQYF.